Below are 12 T cell receptor beta chains sequenced from a single sample in a study of T-cell reconstitution after alpha-beta-depleted transplantation in children. Preparation of the TCRbeta library used unique molecular identifiers. TCRdb re-analysed the PCR reads in MiXCR, keeping a single row per CDR3 protein. The table lists about a million distinct CDR3 sequences, about 29% of them singletons. This material consisted of PBMCs, mostly from graft donor cells, taken 360 days after TCRalphabeta/CD19-depleted stem cell transplant. Receptor source: a boy in the first two years of life who had a stem cell transplant for SCID, so the T cells may come from the graft donor.

This sequence joins TRBV18 and TRBJ2-5; D ambiguous. Between the trimmed V and J ends, which lost 6 bases and 6 bases, there was a span of 11 bases. CDR3 length equals 12 residues. Germline V lookup: CDR1 KGHSH, CDR2 LQKENI. CDR3 loop: CASSIGRQTQYF. Here the CDR3 DNA reads TGTGCCAGCTCGATAGGCCGGCAGACCCAGTACTTC.

This clonotype showed up just once. This chain links TRBV28 with TRBJ1-1; tentatively, D is TRBD1 (6 bases). The V end was cut by 2 bases, the J end by 8 bases, with 12 bases between. Germline CDR1 reads MDHEN; CDR2 reads SYDVKM. The CDR3 loop spans 13 amino acids. CDR3 region: CASSLGSGVEAFF. The CDR3, as DNA: TGTGCCAGCAGTTTAGGGTCAGGGGTGGAAGCTTTCTTT.

This clonotype came up once. The J gene is TRBJ2-7, the V gene TRBV6-2 or TRBV6-3, with 7 bases that match TRBD2. Germline CDR1 MNHEY, CDR2 SVGEGT. This CDR3 has 15 residues. V trimming: 8 bases; J trimming: 6 bases; junction bases outside the gene matches: 16. The CDR3 DNA is TGTGCCAGCCGGGGGGTGAAGGAGGTGCGGAGCGAGCAGTACTTC. This gives the protein CASRGVKEVRSEQYF.

V usage is TRBV2 and J usage is TRBJ2-1; D not certain. There are 14 residues in the CDR3. Germline CDR1 SNHLY, CDR2 FYNNEI. Trimming cost V 3 bases and J 1 base, with 7 bases left between them. CDR3 DNA: TGTGCCAGCAGTGAGCCCGTGTCCTACAATGAGCAGTTCTTC. The encoded protein is CASSEPVSYNEQFF.

This clonotype has just a few counts. The chain has TRBV6-2 or TRBV6-3 and TRBJ1-5, with D unresolved. Germline V lookup: CDR1 MNHEY, CDR2 SVGEGT. Between the trimmed V and J ends, which lost 6 bases and 5 bases, there was a span of 17 bases. This CDR3 spans 15 amino acids. The CDR3 region is CASSLRGLLDQPQHF. The CDR3 nucleotides read TGTGCCAGCAGCCTCCGCGGCTTGCTGGATCAGCCCCAGCATTTT.

V and J are TRBV20-1 and TRBJ2-1; the match to TRBD1 covers 8 bases. Germline V lookup: CDR1 DFQATT, CDR2 SNEGSKA (reference sequence). The CDR3 consists of 15 residues. V was clipped by 0 bases and J by 8 bases; unmatched bases: 9. The CDR3 region is CSARDGTGGSDEQFF. The CDR3 coding sequence is TGCAGTGCTAGAGACGGGACAGGAGGGAGCGATGAGCAGTTCTTC.

The rearrangement links TRBV5-1 to TRBJ2-7; no firm D call. The CDR3 contains 15 residues. Germline V gene sequence: CDR1 SGHRS, CDR2 YFSETQ. The germline V and J ends were trimmed by 1 base and 2 bases, with 13 bases remaining between them. The CDR3 DNA follows: TGCGCCAGCAGCTTGAATCCAACTAAACCCTACGAGCAGTACTTC. This sequence encodes CASSLNPTKPYEQYF.

This clonotype was seen a few times. V gene TRBV4-1 combines with J gene TRBJ2-5, with D possibly being TRBD1 (6 bases). With 0 bases removed from V and 4 bases from J, the gap between germline ends came to 18 bases. Germline V gene lookup returns CDR1 MGHRA and CDR2 YSYEKL. The CDR3 has 17 amino acids. The CDR3 coding sequence is TGCGCCAGCAGCCAAGATTTAGGTGGGGGCGCCGGAGAGACCCAGTACTTC. Translation: CASSQDLGGGAGETQYF.

This clonotype has a handful of counts. This chain links TRBV28 with TRBJ1-6; D is ambiguous. CDR3 size: 15 residues. Germline assignment: CDR1 MDHEN and CDR2 SYDVKM. V lost 3 bases and J lost 5, with 11 bases in between. For the CDR3, the DNA is TGTGCCAGCAGTTTGGGTATAACCAATAATTCACCCCTCCACTTT. Residues: CASSLGITNNSPLHF.

This clonotype was seen a handful of times. The CDR3 DNA is TGTGCCAGCAGGCCTATAAGAAATTCACCCCTCCACTTT. This translates into CASRPIRNSPLHF. The chain is built from TRBV28 and TRBJ1-6; D is unclear. CDR1 is MDHEN and CDR2 is SYDVKM in the germline V gene. Trimming stripped 6 bases from V and 7 bases from J, with 10 bases between. The CDR3 contains 13 residues.

CDR3 sequence reads: CASSLGVRQGRGETQYF. CDR3 DNA: TGTGCCAGCAGCTTAGGAGTTCGGCAGGGGCGGGGAGAGACCCAGTACTTC. The rearrangement joins TRBV7-8 to TRBJ2-5, with D perhaps TRBD1 or TRBD2 (6 bases each). The V gene lost 1 base and the J gene lost 4 bases, with 19 bases spanning the gap. This CDR3 is built from 17 residues. Germline V lookup: CDR1 SGHVS, CDR2 FQNEAQ.

V usage is TRBV7-6 and J usage is TRBJ2-6, with D possibly TRBD1 on 6 matching bases. V gave up 3 bases and J gave up 0 bases, with 21 bases separating them. Germline V gene sequence: CDR1 SGHVS, CDR2 FNYEAQ. The CDR3 totals 20 residues. DNA for the CDR3: TGTGCCAGCAGCTTCTGGGCTGGGGACACTCTCTTCTCTGGGGCCAACGTCCTGACTTTC. This codes for CASSFWAGDTLFSGANVLTF.